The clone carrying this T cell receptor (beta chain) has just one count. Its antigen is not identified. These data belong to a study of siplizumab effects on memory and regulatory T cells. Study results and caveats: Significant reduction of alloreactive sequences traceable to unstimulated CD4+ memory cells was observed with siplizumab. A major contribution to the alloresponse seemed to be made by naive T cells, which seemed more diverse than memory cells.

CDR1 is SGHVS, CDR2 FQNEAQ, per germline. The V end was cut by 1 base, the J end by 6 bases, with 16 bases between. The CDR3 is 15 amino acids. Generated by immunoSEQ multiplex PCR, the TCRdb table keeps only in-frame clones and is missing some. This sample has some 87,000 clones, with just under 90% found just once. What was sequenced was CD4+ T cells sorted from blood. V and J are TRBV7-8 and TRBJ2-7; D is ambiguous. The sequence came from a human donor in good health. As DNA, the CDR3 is TGTGCCAGCAGCTTAGACCGGCCGGTTCGTCTCGAGCAGTACTTC. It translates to CASSLDRPVRLEQYF.